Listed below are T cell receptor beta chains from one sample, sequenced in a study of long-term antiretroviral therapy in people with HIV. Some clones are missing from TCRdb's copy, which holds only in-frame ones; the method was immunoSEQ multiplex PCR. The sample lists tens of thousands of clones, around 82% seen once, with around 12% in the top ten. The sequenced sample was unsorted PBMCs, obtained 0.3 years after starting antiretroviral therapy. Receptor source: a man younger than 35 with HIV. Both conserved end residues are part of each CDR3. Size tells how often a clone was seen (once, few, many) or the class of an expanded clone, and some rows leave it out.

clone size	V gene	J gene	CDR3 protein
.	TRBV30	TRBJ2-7	CAWSKTGVGTSYEQYF
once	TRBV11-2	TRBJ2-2	CASSGFTLTGGELFF
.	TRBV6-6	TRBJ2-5	CASRLGTAQETQYF
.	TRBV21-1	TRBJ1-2	CASSKVAGQRSYGYTF
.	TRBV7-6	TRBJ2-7	CASSLARVTFYEQYF
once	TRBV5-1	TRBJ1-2	CASSSDGDYGYTF
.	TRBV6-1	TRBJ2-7	CASSEWGRYEQYF
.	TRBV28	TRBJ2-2	CASSTSGSNTGELFF
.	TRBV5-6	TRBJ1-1	CASSLGVNTEAFF
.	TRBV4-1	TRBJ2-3	CASSQALRGTSTDTQYF
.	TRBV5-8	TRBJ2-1	CASSLARGNEQFF
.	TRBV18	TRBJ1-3	CASSPSTFSGNTIYF
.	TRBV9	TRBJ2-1	CASSVGTSGSYNEQFF
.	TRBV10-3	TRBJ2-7	CASRGEVSYEQYF
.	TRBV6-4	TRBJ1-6	CASSEDRGGVSPLHF
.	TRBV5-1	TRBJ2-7	CASTSGGAEQYF
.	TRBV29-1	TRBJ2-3	CSVEGGSSTDTQYF
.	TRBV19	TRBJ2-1	CASRGLAGGRYNEQFF
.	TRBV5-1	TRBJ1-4	CASSLGAGNEKLFF
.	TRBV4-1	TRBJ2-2	CASSRGVNTGELFF